Sequencing of this TCR beta chain was carried out in a study of PD-1 blockade in classical Hodgkin lymphoma (dated by TCRdb to between 2020 and 2021). For context, the study as a whole: Nivolumab dosing was 3 mg/kg intravenously every 2 weeks, continuing until either disease progression or unacceptable toxicity. A peripheral blood immune signature of response to PD-1 blockade in classical Hodgkin lymphoma was defined using TCR beta sequencing and CyTOF.

What the time point label conveys for this sample: cycle 4 day 1 (C4D1), after five to seven weeks of nivolumab. Relapse after autologous stem cell transplantation had occurred in all trial patients, and cohorts A, B and C were distinguished by prior brentuximab vedotin exposure. The trial cohort was composed of approximately 56 patients with relapsed/refractory classical Hodgkin lymphoma, for whom complete response, partial response or progressive disease was recorded as best overall response. In the multi-cohort phase II CheckMate 205 trial, trial patients received single-agent nivolumab. Best overall response was determined by an independent review committee according to the 2007 International Working Group response criteria. Trial PBMCs were collected immediately before nivolumab initiation (C1D1) and during therapy at cycle 2 day 1 and cycle 4 day 1. After peripheral blood was drawn into 8 mL Vacutainer Cell Preparation Tubes, PBMCs were isolated by centrifugation and then cryopreserved.

The Qiagen DNeasy kit was used to extract genomic DNA from unsorted PBMCs and from the negatively selected CD4+ and CD8+ fractions. Using primers that anneal to V and J segments, immunoSEQ multiplex PCR amplified the TCR beta CDR3 regions. A synthetic immune receptor repertoire was used to minimize amplification bias, and any residual bias was removed computationally once sequencing was done. The published analysis was carried out like this. Repertoire diversity was quantified as the Shannon entropy index using custom Python scripts. Unsorted, CD4+ and CD8+ repertoires were analyzed separately, except in combined analyses where CD4+ and CD8+ sequences were merged in silico. A clone was considered expanded if an increase in frequency of at least 2-fold after treatment relative to C1D1 was found, and a pseudocount of 0.5 was applied to clones undetected at baseline. Clones with 0 or 1 copy at C1D1 were classified as singleton clones, and clones with 2 or more copies were classified as non-singleton clones. Clones expanded in unsorted samples were labelled as CD4+, CD8+ or unknown by matching protein sequences in sorted samples from the same patient. Wilcoxon tests on paired samples were used to test changes in diversity from C1D1 to C4D1. Held by TCRdb, this immuneACCESS table contains in-frame sequences only and omits some clones. Under half of the omission traces to an unresolved V gene where checked; the cause of the rest is unknown. The V and J calls and clone size were taken over from that table, and D and trimming were inferred from the DNA. This sample gives tens of thousands of clones in total; roughly 80% of them show up just once. The leading ten clones occupy around 12% of the sample.

Broad study findings and their caveats: Lower diversity was seen in patients whose nivolumab began less than 1 year after ASCT, and these patients were left out of later analyses so that immune reconstitution would not confound the results. Among trial patients, those achieving complete response had baseline diversity similar to that of newly diagnosed patients, while diversity was significantly lower in partial responders and progressors. The study was restricted to a single clinical trial cohort, and the causes of repertoire differences, possibly disease activity or prior therapy, were left undefined. Baseline TCR diversity was reported as lower in newly diagnosed patients than in healthy donors, and lower still in relapsed/refractory patients. By C4D1, a significant rise was seen in CD4+ TCR diversity but not in CD8+ TCR diversity (p=0.0027 vs p=0.16), and the rise was most apparent among complete responders (p=0.02).

This clone occurred a few times. Its antigen is not yet known. Base qualities were left out, and no much larger clone turns up one base away. The source is a human donor with classical Hodgkin lymphoma. The specimen was peripheral blood mononuclear cells (PBMCs), collected before the fourth cycle of nivolumab.

The sequenced DNA is TGTGCCAGCAGTAGGAGGCAGCCCCAGCATTTT. It encodes CASSRRQPQHF. The rearrangement joined TRBV28 to TRBJ1-5; no D gene is confidently identified. The CDR3 contains 11 residues, cysteine and phenylalanine counted. The sequence is cut down to CDR3 DNA, 33 bases in frame from base 1. The CDR1 and CDR2 encoded by the germline V gene are MDHEN and SYDVKM. V is reduced by 5 bases and J by 7 bases, leaving a spacing of 6 bases between them.